This is a list of T cell receptor beta chains from one sample in a study of blood T cell repertoires in COVID-19. Clones were sequenced by immunoSEQ multiplex PCR, and TCRdb holds only the in-frame ones, with some missing. The data show a few hundred thousand clones, approximately 85% seen once. Sequencing was performed on peripheral blood. These receptor sequences come from a woman aged 70-85 years with acute or convalescent COVID-19. CDR3s include the opening cysteine and the closing phenylalanine or tryptophan. Fields, in order: D gene, V gene, J gene, clone size, CDR3 DNA, CDR3 protein. D genes are given only for firm matches. Not all rows give a size; the values are once, few, many and, for expanded clones, a class.

d_gene: .; v_gene: TRBV9; j_gene: TRBJ2-5; abundance: .; CDR3nt: TGTGCCAGCAGCGTAGGAGTGTCACAGGGCGGGGGAGAGACCCAGTACTTC; CDR3aa: CASSVGVSQGGGETQYF
d_gene: .; v_gene: TRBV18; j_gene: TRBJ1-5; abundance: .; CDR3nt: TGTGCCAGCTCAGCGACAGGTGATCAGCCCCAGCATTTT; CDR3aa: CASSATGDQPQHF
d_gene: TRBD1; v_gene: TRBV7-6; j_gene: TRBJ2-1; abundance: .; CDR3nt: TGTGCCAGCAGCTTAAGGTGGGGGGGACAGGGAGACAATGAGCAGTTCTTC; CDR3aa: CASSLRWGGQGDNEQFF
d_gene: TRBD1; v_gene: TRBV11-2; j_gene: TRBJ1-2; abundance: .; CDR3nt: TGTGCCAGCAGTTCGGACAGGAACTATGGCTACACCTTC; CDR3aa: CASSSDRNYGYTF
d_gene: TRBD2; v_gene: TRBV11-3; j_gene: TRBJ2-1; abundance: few; CDR3nt: TGTGCCAGCAGCGACCCGGCCACTAGCGGGGGGGCCTTTGAAGAGCAGTTCTTC; CDR3aa: CASSDPATSGGAFEEQFF
d_gene: .; v_gene: TRBV12-5; j_gene: TRBJ1-1; abundance: few; CDR3nt: TGTGCTAGTGGATCTCTCCCACAGTGGATGAACACTGAAGCTTTCTTT; CDR3aa: CASGSLPQWMNTEAFF
d_gene: TRBD1; v_gene: TRBV27; j_gene: TRBJ2-3; abundance: .; CDR3nt: TGTGCCAGCAGTTTATCCAGACAGGGGGTCATCACAGATACGCAGTATTTT; CDR3aa: CASSLSRQGVITDTQYF
d_gene: TRBD1; v_gene: TRBV29-1; j_gene: TRBJ1-2; abundance: .; CDR3nt: TGCAGCGTCCAAGATGGGACAGATTATGGCTACACCTTC; CDR3aa: CSVQDGTDYGYTF
d_gene: .; v_gene: TRBV2; j_gene: TRBJ2-4; abundance: .; CDR3nt: TGTGCCAGCAGGGAGGTTTGGGGAAACATTCAGTACTTC; CDR3aa: CASREVWGNIQYF
d_gene: TRBD1; v_gene: TRBV7-2; j_gene: TRBJ1-3; abundance: .; CDR3nt: TGTGCCAGCAGCTTACCACAGGGGGGTGGAAACACCATATATTTT; CDR3aa: CASSLPQGGGNTIYF
d_gene: .; v_gene: TRBV18; j_gene: TRBJ1-4; abundance: .; CDR3nt: TGTGCCAGCTCACCTACGGACAGCTATAATGAAAAACTGTTTTTT; CDR3aa: CASSPTDSYNEKLFF
d_gene: .; v_gene: TRBV5-4; j_gene: TRBJ2-2; abundance: .; CDR3nt: TGTGCCAGCAGCGGACAGATGAACACCGGGGAGCTGTTTTTT; CDR3aa: CASSGQMNTGELFF
d_gene: TRBD1; v_gene: TRBV10-3; j_gene: TRBJ1-2; abundance: .; CDR3nt: TGTGCCATCAGCACTACAGGGGCGGGAGGCTACACCTTC; CDR3aa: CAISTTGAGGYTF
d_gene: TRBD2; v_gene: TRBV6-5; j_gene: TRBJ2-1; abundance: .; CDR3nt: TGTGCCAGCACCCCGGGACTAGCCCCGGTGAATGAGCAGTTCTTC; CDR3aa: CASTPGLAPVNEQFF
d_gene: .; v_gene: TRBV12-3/TRBV12-4; j_gene: TRBJ2-7; abundance: .; CDR3nt: TGTGCCAGCAGTTACGGGGGTTTGGAGCAGTACTTC; CDR3aa: CASSYGGLEQYF
d_gene: .; v_gene: TRBV6-6; j_gene: TRBJ1-2; abundance: .; CDR3nt: TGTGCCAGCAGTCAACAGGGACCTAACTATGGCTACACCTTC; CDR3aa: CASSQQGPNYGYTF
d_gene: TRBD1; v_gene: TRBV4-1; j_gene: TRBJ1-5; abundance: .; CDR3nt: TGCGCCAGCAGCCAAGTGGGACAGGGGCCCAGTCAGCCCCAGCATTTT; CDR3aa: CASSQVGQGPSQPQHF
d_gene: .; v_gene: TRBV9; j_gene: TRBJ1-1; abundance: .; CDR3nt: TGTGCCAGCAGCGAACAGGGTCACACTGAAGCTTTCTTT; CDR3aa: CASSEQGHTEAFF
d_gene: .; v_gene: TRBV4-1; j_gene: TRBJ2-5; abundance: .; CDR3nt: TGCGCCAGCAGCCAAGTAGGCGGGGAGGCTGGGGGGACCCAGTACTTC; CDR3aa: CASSQVGGEAGGTQYF
d_gene: .; v_gene: TRBV30; j_gene: TRBJ1-1; abundance: .; CDR3nt: TGTGCCTGGAGTGGAAGGCCTGGGACACCGATGAACACTGAAGCTTTCTTT; CDR3aa: CAWSGRPGTPMNTEAFF
d_gene: .; v_gene: TRBV7-2; j_gene: TRBJ1-2; abundance: .; CDR3nt: TGTGCCAGCAGGGGGGCGCAAGACTATGGCTACACCTTC; CDR3aa: CASRGAQDYGYTF
d_gene: TRBD1; v_gene: TRBV3-1/TRBV3-2; j_gene: TRBJ2-7; abundance: few; CDR3nt: TGTGCCAGCAGCCAAACGGGACAGGGGGCTGCCTCCTACGAGCAGTACTTC; CDR3aa: CASSQTGQGAASYEQYF
d_gene: .; v_gene: TRBV6-5; j_gene: TRBJ2-7; abundance: .; CDR3nt: TGTGCCAGCAGTTCCCCTTTGCGAGAGCAGTACTTC; CDR3aa: CASSSPLREQYF
d_gene: TRBD1; v_gene: TRBV5-1; j_gene: TRBJ1-1; abundance: .; CDR3nt: TGCGCCAGCAGCGGTGGGACAGGGTACACTGAAGCTTTCTTT; CDR3aa: CASSGGTGYTEAFF
d_gene: .; v_gene: TRBV27; j_gene: TRBJ1-4; abundance: .; CDR3nt: TGTGCCAGCAGAAGCAGGGGTGACGGAACTAATGAAAAACTGTTTTTT; CDR3aa: CASRSRGDGTNEKLFF
d_gene: TRBD2; v_gene: TRBV5-4; j_gene: TRBJ2-3; abundance: .; CDR3nt: TGTGCCAGCAGCACAGGGACTAGCGGGAGCACAGATACGCAGTATTTT; CDR3aa: CASSTGTSGSTDTQYF
d_gene: .; v_gene: TRBV10-2; j_gene: TRBJ1-1; abundance: few; CDR3nt: TGCGCCAGCAGTGAGTCTGCAGGCAGGACTGAAGCTTTCTTT; CDR3aa: CASSESAGRTEAFF
d_gene: .; v_gene: TRBV29-1; j_gene: TRBJ2-1; abundance: .; CDR3nt: TGCAGCGCGGGGCCGCGCTATGAGCAGTTCTTC; CDR3aa: CSAGPRYEQFF
d_gene: TRBD2; v_gene: TRBV5-1; j_gene: TRBJ2-2; abundance: few; CDR3nt: TGCGCCAGCAGCTTCGTAGCGGGGGGAGCCGGGGAGCTGTTTTTT; CDR3aa: CASSFVAGGAGELFF
d_gene: TRBD1; v_gene: TRBV30; j_gene: TRBJ1-3; abundance: .; CDR3nt: TGTGCCTGTACGGGACAGATAGGAAACACCATATATTTT; CDR3aa: CACTGQIGNTIYF
d_gene: .; v_gene: TRBV15; j_gene: TRBJ1-4; abundance: .; CDR3nt: TGTGCCACCAGCAGAGGGGACGGGGGGAAACTGTTTTTT; CDR3aa: CATSRGDGGKLFF
d_gene: .; v_gene: TRBV7-8; j_gene: TRBJ1-4; abundance: .; CDR3nt: TGTGCCAGCAGCTTAGCGCGGCTGAAAAAACTGTTTTTT; CDR3aa: CASSLARLKKLFF
d_gene: TRBD1; v_gene: TRBV2; j_gene: TRBJ2-2; abundance: .; CDR3nt: TGTGCCAGCAGGGGCGGACAGGGAAACACCGGGGAGCTGTTTTTT; CDR3aa: CASRGGQGNTGELFF
d_gene: TRBD1; v_gene: TRBV6-5; j_gene: TRBJ2-3; abundance: .; CDR3nt: TGTGCCAGCAGACAACGGACAGGGGGCACAGATACGCAGTATTTT; CDR3aa: CASRQRTGGTDTQYF
d_gene: TRBD1; v_gene: TRBV15; j_gene: TRBJ1-6; abundance: .; CDR3nt: TGTGCCACCAGCAGAGATCGGCAGGGGGCTAATTCACCCCTCCACTTT; CDR3aa: CATSRDRQGANSPLHF
d_gene: .; v_gene: TRBV6-5; j_gene: TRBJ1-5; abundance: .; CDR3nt: TGTGCCAGCAGGAGTTTCGGGGGAGAACAGCCCCAGCATTTT; CDR3aa: CASRSFGGEQPQHF
d_gene: .; v_gene: TRBV3-1/TRBV3-2; j_gene: TRBJ1-2; abundance: .; CDR3nt: TGTGCCAGCAGCCAAGCATGGCAGTCGCCGAATGGCTACACCTTC; CDR3aa: CASSQAWQSPNGYTF
d_gene: TRBD1; v_gene: TRBV14; j_gene: TRBJ1-1; abundance: few; CDR3nt: TGTGCCAGCAGCCGGGGACAGGGGGTTGGTGAAGCTTTCTTT; CDR3aa: CASSRGQGVGEAFF
d_gene: TRBD1; v_gene: TRBV5-1; j_gene: TRBJ1-1; abundance: .; CDR3nt: TGCGCCAGCAGCCCCTACAGGGGAGCTGAAGCTTTCTTT; CDR3aa: CASSPYRGAEAFF
d_gene: TRBD1; v_gene: TRBV19; j_gene: TRBJ1-1; abundance: .; CDR3nt: TGTGCCGCGACAGGGGCCTTCGGATTCACTGAAGCTTTCTTT; CDR3aa: CAATGAFGFTEAFF
d_gene: TRBD1; v_gene: TRBV3-1/TRBV3-2; j_gene: TRBJ1-6; abundance: .; CDR3nt: TGTGCCAGCAGCCTCGGACAGGGAGAGTACCCCTATAATTCACCCCTCCACTTT; CDR3aa: CASSLGQGEYPYNSPLHF
d_gene: .; v_gene: TRBV7-8; j_gene: TRBJ2-5; abundance: .; CDR3nt: TGTGCCAGCAGCTTGGGGGGTCGAGAGACCCAGTACTTC; CDR3aa: CASSLGGRETQYF
d_gene: .; v_gene: TRBV3-1/TRBV3-2; j_gene: TRBJ1-4; abundance: .; CDR3nt: TGTGCCAGCAGCCAGTTAGAGGGCGAAAAACTGTTTTTT; CDR3aa: CASSQLEGEKLFF
d_gene: .; v_gene: TRBV12-3/TRBV12-4; j_gene: TRBJ1-5; abundance: once; CDR3nt: TGTGCCAGCAGTTTACAGGGTTCTCAGCCCCAGCATTTT; CDR3aa: CASSLQGSQPQHF
d_gene: .; v_gene: TRBV5-6; j_gene: TRBJ1-3; abundance: .; CDR3nt: TGTGCCAGCGAAGGGAGCCGGAGCTCTGGAAACACCATATATTTT; CDR3aa: CASEGSRSSGNTIYF
d_gene: TRBD1; v_gene: TRBV19; j_gene: TRBJ1-5; abundance: .; CDR3nt: TGTGCCAGTAGTGGGGACAGGGAAGGGAATCAGCCCCAGCATTTT; CDR3aa: CASSGDREGNQPQHF
d_gene: TRBD1; v_gene: TRBV2; j_gene: TRBJ1-5; abundance: .; CDR3nt: TGTGCCAGCAGCGACAGGGTTCAGCCCCAGCATTTT; CDR3aa: CASSDRVQPQHF
d_gene: TRBD2; v_gene: TRBV7-9; j_gene: TRBJ2-1; abundance: .; CDR3nt: TGTGCCAGCAGCTCGGGCCCGGCGGGGGACAATGAGCAGTTCTTC; CDR3aa: CASSSGPAGDNEQFF
d_gene: TRBD1; v_gene: TRBV2; j_gene: TRBJ2-1; abundance: once; CDR3nt: TGTGCCAGCAGCCGAGACAGGGTTGGGTATGCCGGGAATGAGCAGTTCTTC; CDR3aa: CASSRDRVGYAGNEQFF
d_gene: .; v_gene: TRBV3-1/TRBV3-2; j_gene: TRBJ2-1; abundance: once; CDR3nt: TGTGCCAGCAGCCAAGATGGTAGAAAGTTCTTC; CDR3aa: CASSQDGRKFF
d_gene: TRBD1; v_gene: TRBV4-1; j_gene: TRBJ2-3; abundance: .; CDR3nt: TGCGCCAGCAGCCATCCTGTCGGGCGCCGGGACAGGGGTGGGGATACGCAGTATTTT; CDR3aa: CASSHPVGRRDRGGDTQYF
d_gene: TRBD1; v_gene: TRBV6-5; j_gene: TRBJ1-2; abundance: .; CDR3nt: TGTGCCGTGTCCGGGACAGGGGGCTCTGGCTACACCTTC; CDR3aa: CAVSGTGGSGYTF
d_gene: .; v_gene: TRBV9; j_gene: TRBJ2-3; abundance: .; CDR3nt: TGTGCCAGCAGCCCACTACACGGGACTCTCGTAAACACAGATACGCAGTATTTT; CDR3aa: CASSPLHGTLVNTDTQYF
d_gene: .; v_gene: TRBV6-2/TRBV6-3; j_gene: TRBJ1-1; abundance: .; CDR3nt: TGTGCCAGCAGTTCTAGTCCCAGAGAAGCTTTCTTT; CDR3aa: CASSSSPREAFF
d_gene: .; v_gene: TRBV2; j_gene: TRBJ2-5; abundance: .; CDR3nt: TGTGCCAGCAGTGCAGGCCAAGAGACCCAGTACTTC; CDR3aa: CASSAGQETQYF
d_gene: TRBD1; v_gene: TRBV30; j_gene: TRBJ1-5; abundance: .; CDR3nt: TGTGCCTGGACTACAGGGGCTGGTCAGCCCCAGCATTTT; CDR3aa: CAWTTGAGQPQHF
d_gene: .; v_gene: TRBV19; j_gene: TRBJ1-4; abundance: .; CDR3nt: TGTGCCAGTAGCCCAAACGGTCCAGGGCAAAATGAAAAACTGTTTTTT; CDR3aa: CASSPNGPGQNEKLFF
d_gene: TRBD1; v_gene: TRBV7-9; j_gene: TRBJ2-2; abundance: once; CDR3nt: TGTGCCAGCAGCTTCTCCGGGACAGTCAACACCGGGGAGCTGTTTTTT; CDR3aa: CASSFSGTVNTGELFF
d_gene: TRBD2; v_gene: TRBV3-1/TRBV3-2; j_gene: TRBJ2-5; abundance: .; CDR3nt: TGTGCCAGCAGCCTTCGGGGGGGGAAGGAGGAGACCCAGTACTTC; CDR3aa: CASSLRGGKEETQYF